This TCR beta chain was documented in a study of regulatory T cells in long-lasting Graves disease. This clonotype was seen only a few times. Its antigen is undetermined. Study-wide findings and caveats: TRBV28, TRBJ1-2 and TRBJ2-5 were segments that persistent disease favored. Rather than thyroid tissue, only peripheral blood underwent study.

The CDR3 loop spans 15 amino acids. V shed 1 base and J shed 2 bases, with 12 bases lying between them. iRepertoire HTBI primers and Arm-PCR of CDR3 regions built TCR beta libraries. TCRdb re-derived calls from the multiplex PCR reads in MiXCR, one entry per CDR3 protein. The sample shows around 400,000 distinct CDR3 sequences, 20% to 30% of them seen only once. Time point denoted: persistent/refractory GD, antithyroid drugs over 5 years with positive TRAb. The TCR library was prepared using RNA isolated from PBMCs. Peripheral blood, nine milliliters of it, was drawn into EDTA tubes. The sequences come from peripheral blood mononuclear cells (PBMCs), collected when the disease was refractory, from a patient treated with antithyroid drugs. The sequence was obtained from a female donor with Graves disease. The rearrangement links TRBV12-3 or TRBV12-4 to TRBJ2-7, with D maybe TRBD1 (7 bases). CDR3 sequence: CASSLVQGGTYEQYF. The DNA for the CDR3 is TGTGCCAGCAGTTTAGTGCAGGGGGGTACCTACGAGCAGTACTTC.